This T cell receptor beta chain appears in the sequencing data of a study of cytotoxic CD8 clonotypes in ibrutinib-treated CLL. Looking at the study overall: Investigators reported some 25 partial and 2 complete responses; after median approximately 63 months, about 15 patients remained remitted and approximately twelve progressed.

Regarding this clone: Antigen unknown.

Study conclusions and caveats: T-cell clonality at baseline went above that of age-matched healthy donors and rose and fell with circulating CD8+ T-cell counts.

The planned depth of sequencing spanned 1 in 200,000 to 1 in 1 million T cells. This table comes from immunoSEQ multiplex PCR, and its TCRdb copy is limited to in-frame clones, with some not included. Of roughly 45,000 clones detected, over 60% appear once; the ten largest clones hold roughly a fifth. The ends lost 2 bases at V and 2 bases at J; junction bases unmatched: 4. The CDR3 length is 15 residues. Per the germline V gene, CDR1 is SGHDT and CDR2 is YYEEEE. V and J are TRBV5-6 and TRBJ2-7; TRBD2 aligns across 10 bases. This specimen was PBMCs, taken after 24 months of ibrutinib treatment. This sequence originates from a human donor with chronic lymphocytic leukemia. DNA for the CDR3: TGTGCCAGCAGCTTTAGGACTAGCGGTCCCTACGAGCAGTACTTC. Translated, it gives CASSFRTSGPYEQYF. The full variable domain, in which reference TRBV5-6 and TRBJ2-7 provide the parts outside the CDR3, is DAGVTQSPTHLIKTRGQQVTLRCSPKSGHDTVSWYQQALGQGPQFIFQYYEEEERQRGNFPDRFSGHQFPNYSSELNVNALLLGDSALYLCASSFRTSGPYEQYFGPGTRLTVT.